This TCR beta chain comes out of a study of beta chain features in type 1 diabetes. The investigators reverse transcribed all of the isolated RNA, so they sequenced expressed TCRB transcripts. Method: immunoSEQ multiplex PCR; TCRdb's copy keeps in-frame clones and lacks some. The table records some 250,000 clones, roughly 14% of them present only once. Notes on this clone: Its antigen remains unknown. The sample carries other DNA sequences with the same CDR3.

Study results and caveats: Within each of all four CD4+ subsets, Type 1 diabetes patients had TCRB CDR3s that were moderately but significantly shorter. In comparison with healthy donors, patients had naive, central memory and Treg TCRB repertoires that appeared more similar.

Each of the CD4+ naive, central memory, regulatory and stem cell-like memory populations was sorted via CD45RO/CCR7/CD25/CD127/CD95/CD27. All sorted populations exceeded 95% purity. The specimen sequenced was naive CD4+ T cells from blood. This clonotype was sampled from a man aged 25-45 years with type 1 diabetes.

CDR3 bases: TGTGCCAGCAGTCTGGGACTAGCGGGCAATGAGCAGTTCTTC. Amino acids: CASSLGLAGNEQFF. This rearrangement joins TRBV7-2 to TRBJ2-1, with TRBD2 matching 12 bases. With V trimmed by 6 bases and J by 6 bases, 3 bases remained unmatched. The CDR3 has 14 residues. Germline assignment: CDR1 SGHTA and CDR2 FQGNSA. The full variable domain, rest sourced from reference TRBV7-2 and TRBJ2-1, is GAGVSQSPSNKVTEKGKDVELRCDPISGHTALYWYRQSLGQGLEFLIYFQGNSAPDKSGLPSDRFSAERTGGSVSTLTIQRTQQEDSAVYLCASSLGLAGNEQFFGPGTRLTVL.